This T cell receptor (beta chain) was identified during a study of CD8 T cells in Susac syndrome. Reverse transcription of about 0.5 to 1 ug RNA was carried out with random hexamers. MiXCR, run by TCRdb on the immunoSEQ multiplex PCR reads, gives a single entry per CDR3 protein. The profile shows about 85,000 distinct CDR3 sequences, 90% to 95% of them singletons. Looked up from germline, CDR1 is MNHEY and CDR2 is SMNVEV (reference sequence). CDR3 length: 14 amino acids. Deletions cut 3 bases from V and 0 bases from J, with 7 bases between. Sequencing was carried out using CD8+ T cells from PBMCs. The gene calls are TRBV27 and TRBJ2-3, with D unclear. The clonotype was recovered from a human donor in good health. DNA for the CDR3: TGTGCCAGCAGTTTCCTTACTAGCACAGATACGCAGTATTTT. It specifies CASSFLTSTDTQYF.